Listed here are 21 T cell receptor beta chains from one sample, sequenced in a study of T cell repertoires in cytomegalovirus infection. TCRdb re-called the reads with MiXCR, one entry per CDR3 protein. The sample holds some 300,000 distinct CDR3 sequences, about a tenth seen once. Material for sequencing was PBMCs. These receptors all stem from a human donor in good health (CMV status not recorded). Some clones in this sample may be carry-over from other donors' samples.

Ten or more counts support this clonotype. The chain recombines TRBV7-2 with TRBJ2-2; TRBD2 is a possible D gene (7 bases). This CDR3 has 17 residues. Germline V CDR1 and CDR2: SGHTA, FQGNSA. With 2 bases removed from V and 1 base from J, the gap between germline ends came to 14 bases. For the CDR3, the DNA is TGTGCCAGCAGCTTAAGGGGGGGAGGGATGAACACCGGGGAGCTGTTTTTT. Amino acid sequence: CASSLRGGGMNTGELFF.

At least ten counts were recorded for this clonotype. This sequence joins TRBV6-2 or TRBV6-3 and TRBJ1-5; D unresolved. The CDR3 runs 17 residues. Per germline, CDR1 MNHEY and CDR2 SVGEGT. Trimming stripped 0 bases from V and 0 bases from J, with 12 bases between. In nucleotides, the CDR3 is TGTGCCAGCAGTTACTCTCGGGCGGTCTATAGCAATCAGCCCCAGCATTTT. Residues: CASSYSRAVYSNQPQHF.

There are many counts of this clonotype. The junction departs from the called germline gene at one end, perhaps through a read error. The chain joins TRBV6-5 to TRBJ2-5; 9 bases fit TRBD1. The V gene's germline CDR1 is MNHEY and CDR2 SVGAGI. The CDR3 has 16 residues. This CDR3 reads CASRYSGTGNQETQYF. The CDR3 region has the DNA TGTGCCAGCAGGTACTCCGGGACAGGGAACCAAGAGACCCAGTACTTC.

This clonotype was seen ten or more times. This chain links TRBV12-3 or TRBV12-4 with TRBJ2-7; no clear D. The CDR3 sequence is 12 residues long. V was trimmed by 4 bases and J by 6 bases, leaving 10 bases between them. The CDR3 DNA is TGTGCCAGCAGTTCCTCCACGGGCGAGCAGTACTTC. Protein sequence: CASSSSTGEQYF.

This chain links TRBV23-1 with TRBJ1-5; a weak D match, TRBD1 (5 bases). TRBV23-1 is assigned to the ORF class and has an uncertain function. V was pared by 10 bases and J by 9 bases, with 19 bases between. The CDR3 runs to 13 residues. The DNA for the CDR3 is TGCGCCACCCTCTGGACAATTAGTTGGCCCCAGCATTTT. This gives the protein CATLWTISWPQHF.

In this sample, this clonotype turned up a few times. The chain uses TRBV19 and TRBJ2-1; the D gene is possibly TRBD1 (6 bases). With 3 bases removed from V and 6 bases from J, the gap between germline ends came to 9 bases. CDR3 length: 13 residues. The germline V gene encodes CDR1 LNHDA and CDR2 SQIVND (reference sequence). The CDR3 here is CASSMGASNEQFF. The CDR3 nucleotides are TGTGCCAGTAGTATGGGGGCGAGCAATGAGCAGTTCTTC.

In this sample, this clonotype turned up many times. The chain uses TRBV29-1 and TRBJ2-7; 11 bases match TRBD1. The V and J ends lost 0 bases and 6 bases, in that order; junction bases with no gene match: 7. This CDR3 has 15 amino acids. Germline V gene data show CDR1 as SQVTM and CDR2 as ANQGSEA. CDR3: CSVEDWYGTGGEQYV. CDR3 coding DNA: TGCAGCGTTGAAGATTGGTATGGGACAGGGGGCGAGCAGTACGTC.

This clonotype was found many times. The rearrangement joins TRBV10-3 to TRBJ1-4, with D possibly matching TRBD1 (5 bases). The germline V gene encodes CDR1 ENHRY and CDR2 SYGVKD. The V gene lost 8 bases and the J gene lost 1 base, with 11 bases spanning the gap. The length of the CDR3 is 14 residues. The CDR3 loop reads CAISRGGTNEKLFF. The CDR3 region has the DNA TGTGCCATCTCAAGGGGCGGAACTAATGAAAAACTGTTTTTT.

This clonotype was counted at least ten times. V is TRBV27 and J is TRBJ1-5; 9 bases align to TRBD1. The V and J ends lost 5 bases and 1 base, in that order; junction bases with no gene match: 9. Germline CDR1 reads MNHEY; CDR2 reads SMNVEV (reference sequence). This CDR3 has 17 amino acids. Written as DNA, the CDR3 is TGTGCCAGCAGTCCGATGGGGACAGGGAAGAGCAATCAGCCCCAGCATTTT. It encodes CASSPMGTGKSNQPQHF.

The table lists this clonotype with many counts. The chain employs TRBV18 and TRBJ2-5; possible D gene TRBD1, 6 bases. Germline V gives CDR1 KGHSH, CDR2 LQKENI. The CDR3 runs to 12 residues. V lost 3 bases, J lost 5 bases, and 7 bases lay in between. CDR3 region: CASSPQGETQYF. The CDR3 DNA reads TGTGCCAGCTCACCCCAGGGGGAGACCCAGTACTTC. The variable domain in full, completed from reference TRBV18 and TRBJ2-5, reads NAGVMQNPRHLVRRRGQEARLRCSPMKGHSHVYWYRQLPEEGLKFMVYLQKENIIDESGMPKERFSAEFPKEGPSILRIQQVVRGDSAAYFCASSPQGETQYFGPGTRLLVL.

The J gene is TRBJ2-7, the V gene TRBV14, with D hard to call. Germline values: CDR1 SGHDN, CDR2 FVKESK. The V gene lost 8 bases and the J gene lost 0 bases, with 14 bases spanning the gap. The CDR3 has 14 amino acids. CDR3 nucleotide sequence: TGTGCCAGCTCCGATCGGCCCAGCTCCTACGAGCAGTACTTC. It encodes CASSDRPSSYEQYF.

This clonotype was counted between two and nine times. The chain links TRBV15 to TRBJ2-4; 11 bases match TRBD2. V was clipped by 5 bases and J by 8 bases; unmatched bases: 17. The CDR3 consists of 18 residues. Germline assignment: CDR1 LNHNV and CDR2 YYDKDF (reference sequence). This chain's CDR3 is CATSLSGTDALAGDIQYF. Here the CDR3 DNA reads TGTGCCACCAGCTTGTCCGGGACAGACGCACTAGCGGGGGACATTCAGTACTTC.

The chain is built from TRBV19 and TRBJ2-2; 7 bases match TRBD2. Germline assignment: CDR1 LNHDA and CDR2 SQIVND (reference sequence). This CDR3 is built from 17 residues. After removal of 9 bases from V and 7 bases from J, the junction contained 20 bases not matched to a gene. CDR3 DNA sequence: TGTGCCAGCGCCTCATGGAGAACGGGGGGAGTAGGCGGGGAGCTGTTTTTT. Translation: CASASWRTGGVGGELFF.

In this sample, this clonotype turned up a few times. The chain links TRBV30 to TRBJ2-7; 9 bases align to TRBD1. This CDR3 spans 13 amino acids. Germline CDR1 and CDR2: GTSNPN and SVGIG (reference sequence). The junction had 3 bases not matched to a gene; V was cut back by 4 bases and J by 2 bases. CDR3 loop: CAWKWDRAYEQYV. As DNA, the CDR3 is TGTGCCTGGAAGTGGGACAGGGCCTACGAGCAGTACGTC.

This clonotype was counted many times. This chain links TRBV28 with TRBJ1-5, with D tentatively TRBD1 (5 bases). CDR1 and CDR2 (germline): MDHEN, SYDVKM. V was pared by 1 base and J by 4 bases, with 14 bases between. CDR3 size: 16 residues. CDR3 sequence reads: CASSLFSGSVNQPQHF. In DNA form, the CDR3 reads TGTGCCAGCAGTTTATTCTCAGGGTCGGTGAATCAGCCCCAGCATTTT.

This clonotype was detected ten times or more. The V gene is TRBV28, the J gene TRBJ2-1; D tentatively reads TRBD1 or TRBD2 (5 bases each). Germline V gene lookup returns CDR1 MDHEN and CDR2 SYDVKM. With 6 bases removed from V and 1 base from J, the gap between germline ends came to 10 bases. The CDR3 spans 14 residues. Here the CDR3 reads CASSGTWSYNEQFF. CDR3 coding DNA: TGTGCCAGCAGCGGGACGTGGTCCTACAATGAGCAGTTCTTC.

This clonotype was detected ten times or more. The chain's CDR3 is CSARGNQPQHF. CDR3 bases: TGCAGTGCTAGGGGTAATCAGCCCCAGCATTTT. The chain employs TRBV20-1 and TRBJ1-5; no clear D. Trimming removed 3 bases from V and 4 bases from J, with 4 bases in between. Per germline, CDR1 DFQATT and CDR2 SNEGSKA (reference sequence). This CDR3 contains 11 residues.

The CDR3 DNA is TGCAGCACTCCGGGGCCCTACTTC. Its protein product is CSTPGPYF. The chain uses TRBV29-1 and TRBJ2-7; possibly TRBD1 or TRBD2 for D (5 bases each). This CDR3 spans 8 amino acids. V lost 8 bases to trimming and J lost 13 bases, with 12 bases between them. CDR1 is SQVTM and CDR2 is ANQGSEA in the germline V gene.

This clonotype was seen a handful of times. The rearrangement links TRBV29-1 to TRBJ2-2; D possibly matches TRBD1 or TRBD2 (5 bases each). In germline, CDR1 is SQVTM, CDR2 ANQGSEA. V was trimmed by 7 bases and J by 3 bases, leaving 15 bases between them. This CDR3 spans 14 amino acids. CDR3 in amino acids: CSAQGRRDTGELFF. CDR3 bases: TGCAGCGCCCAGGGAAGGCGGGACACCGGGGAGCTGTTTTTT.

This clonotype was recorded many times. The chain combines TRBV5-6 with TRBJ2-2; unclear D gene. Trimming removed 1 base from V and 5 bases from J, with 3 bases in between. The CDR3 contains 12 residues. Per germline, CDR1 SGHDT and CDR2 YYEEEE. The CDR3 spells CASSLYTGELFF. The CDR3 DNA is TGTGCCAGCAGCTTGTATACCGGGGAGCTGTTTTTT.

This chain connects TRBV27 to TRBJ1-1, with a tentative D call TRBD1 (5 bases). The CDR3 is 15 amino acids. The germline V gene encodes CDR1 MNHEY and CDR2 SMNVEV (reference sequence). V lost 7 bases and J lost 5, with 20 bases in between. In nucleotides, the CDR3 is TGTGCCAGCACCAAGATCGGGGGAAGGTCGACTGAAGCTTTCTTT. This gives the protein CASTKIGGRSTEAFF.